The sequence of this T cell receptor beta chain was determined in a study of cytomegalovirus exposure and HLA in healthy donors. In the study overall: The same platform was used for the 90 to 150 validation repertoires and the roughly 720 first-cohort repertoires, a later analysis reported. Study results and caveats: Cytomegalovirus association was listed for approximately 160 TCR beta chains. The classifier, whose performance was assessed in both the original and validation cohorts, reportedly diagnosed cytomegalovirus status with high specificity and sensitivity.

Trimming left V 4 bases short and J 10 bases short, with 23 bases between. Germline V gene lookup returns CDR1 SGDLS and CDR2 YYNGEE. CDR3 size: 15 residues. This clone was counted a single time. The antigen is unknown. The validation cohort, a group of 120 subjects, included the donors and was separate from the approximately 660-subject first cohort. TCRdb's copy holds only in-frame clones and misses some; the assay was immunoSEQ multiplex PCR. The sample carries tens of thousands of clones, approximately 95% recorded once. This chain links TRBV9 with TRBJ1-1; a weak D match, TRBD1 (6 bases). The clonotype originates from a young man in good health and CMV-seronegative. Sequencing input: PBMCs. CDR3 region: CASSSSDRTTLGAFF. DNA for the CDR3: TGTGCCAGCAGCTCCAGCGACAGGACCACTCTGGGAGCTTTCTTT.